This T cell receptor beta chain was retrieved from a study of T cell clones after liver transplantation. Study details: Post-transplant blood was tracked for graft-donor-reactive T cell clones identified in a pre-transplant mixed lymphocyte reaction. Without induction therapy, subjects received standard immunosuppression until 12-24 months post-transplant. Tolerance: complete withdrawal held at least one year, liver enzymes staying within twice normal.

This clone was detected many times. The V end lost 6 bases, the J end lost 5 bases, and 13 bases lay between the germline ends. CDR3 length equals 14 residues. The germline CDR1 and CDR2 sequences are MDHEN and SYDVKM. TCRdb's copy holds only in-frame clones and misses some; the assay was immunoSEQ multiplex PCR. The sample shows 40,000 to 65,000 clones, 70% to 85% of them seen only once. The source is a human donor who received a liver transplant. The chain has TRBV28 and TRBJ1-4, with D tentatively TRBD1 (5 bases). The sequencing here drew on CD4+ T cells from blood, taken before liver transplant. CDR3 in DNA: TGTGCCAGCAGAAAACAGGAGGGGAATGAAAAACTGTTTTTT. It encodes CASRKQEGNEKLFF.